This T cell receptor beta chain comes out of a study of cytomegalovirus exposure and HLA in healthy donors. Study overall: As an earlier analysis found, about 179 million T cells yielded about 120 million unique TCR beta sequences. Early on, a data release was issued that held roughly 84 million unique TCRs from HLA-typed donors. Study results and limitations: Differences between HLA loci emerged in a later analysis of TCR association rates, with DRB1 most and HLA-C fewest.

It was with 60 Vbeta and 13 Jbeta primers that the PCR ran. Using immunoSEQ multiplex PCR, the repertoire was profiled, and TCRdb retains in-frame clones only, with some absent. Its table lists about 35,000 clones. Trimming cost V 4 bases and J 3 bases, with 12 bases left between them. The CDR3 has 14 residues. Germline V CDR1 and CDR2: MNHNY, SVGAGI (reference sequence). As concerns this clone: Its specificity is unknown.

The sequencing input was PBMCs. J is TRBJ1-1 and V is TRBV6-6, with no clear D. The TCR originated in a man between 40 and 49 years old in good health and CMV-seronegative. CDR3 coding DNA: TGTGCCAGCAGTTCGGCAGACGGGGACACTGAAGCTTTCTTT. As protein: CASSSADGDTEAFF.